This T cell receptor (beta chain) was found in a study of blood T cells in healthy people across ages. With 5 bases clipped from V and 1 base from J, the junction kept 8 bases outside the gene matches. The CDR3 runs to 16 residues. Germline V gene data show CDR1 as SEHNR and CDR2 as FQNEAQ (reference sequence). The second PCR ran about 6 to 12 cycles with a sample-barcoded 5' primer and J-beta primers. TCRdb itself ran the 5' RACE reads through MiXCR, one entry per CDR3 protein. The repertoire holds more than 500,000 distinct CDR3 sequences, 25% to 35% seen once, with approximately 3.3% in the top ten. This clonotype was seen a single time. The sample also formed part of further work on T cells of mothers and their children.

The clonotype originates from a boy between 2 and 10 years old in good health. This sequence joins TRBV7-9 and TRBJ2-5; 9 bases map to TRBD2. Specimen: blood. CDR3 sequence: CASSLNGGGAQETQYF. The CDR3 nucleotides read TGTGCCAGCAGCCTCAATGGCGGGGGGGCCCAAGAGACCCAGTACTTC.